These 10 T cell receptor beta chains share one sample of origin, sequenced in a study of regulatory T cells in long-lasting Graves disease. Arm-PCR of CDR3 regions and iRepertoire HTBI primers were used to build TCR beta libraries. TCRdb reprocessed the multiplex PCR reads with MiXCR, giving one entry per CDR3 protein. The sample consists of approximately 350,000 distinct CDR3 sequences, roughly 17% of them appearing once. Time point specified: newly diagnosed GD, antithyroid drugs for less than 3 months. With RNA extracted from PBMCs as input, the TCR library was made. These same records also appear under a second study, on T cells in Graves' hyperthyroidism and ophthalmopathy.

The sequencing used peripheral blood mononuclear cells (PBMCs), collected at new diagnosis, from a patient treated with antithyroid drugs. The receptors stem from a middle-aged man with Graves disease.

A remark on this clonotype: The conserved phenylalanine or tryptophan is not found at the CDR3 terminus, so this likely reflects a read error. The chain uses TRBV20-1 and TRBJ1-2, with D perhaps matching TRBD1 (6 bases). Germline lookup yields CDR1 DFQATT and CDR2 SNEGSKA (reference sequence). Trimming stripped 0 bases from V and 4 bases from J, with 9 bases between. The CDR3 sequence is 13 residues long. This chain's CDR3 is CSAREARGYGYTL. The CDR3, as DNA: TGCAGTGCTAGAGAAGCCAGGGGCTATGGCTACACCCTC.

As concerns this clonotype: This sequence may be a read error, since a much larger clone differs from it by one base. V is TRBV27 and J is TRBJ2-3, with D possibly TRBD1 on 6 matching bases. The J call could be wrong; TRBJ1-1 is a better fit for the DNA end. Germline V gene sequence: CDR1 MNHEY, CDR2 SMNVEV (reference sequence). The CDR3 covers 15 residues. The CDR3 DNA sequence: TGTGCCAGCAGTTTAACCCGACAGGAGCACACTGAAGCTTTCTTT. Its translation: CASSLTRQEHTEAFF.

This sequence joins TRBV7-3 and TRBJ2-1; D could derive from TRBD1 or TRBD2 (5 bases each). This CDR3 comprises 14 residues. Germline-derived CDR1 and CDR2 are SGHTA and FQGTGA. V lost 1 base to trimming and J lost 5 bases, with 9 bases between them. The CDR3 coding sequence is TGTGCCAGCAGCTTAATTCAGGGACACAATGAGCAGTTCTTC. The encoded protein is CASSLIQGHNEQFF.

This clonotype was seen many times. In DNA, the CDR3 is TGTGCCAGCAGCTTACCCGCCGGGGGTGGAACTGAAGCTTTCTTT. Residues: CASSLPAGGGTEAFF. The rearrangement uses TRBV5-4 and TRBJ1-1; D possibly corresponds to TRBD1 (5 bases). The CDR3 is made up of 15 amino acids. Trimming left V 2 bases short and J 5 bases short, with 16 bases between. Per the germline V gene, CDR1 is SGHNT and CDR2 is YYREEE (reference sequence).

This clonotype has ten or more counts. V gene TRBV5-1 combines with J gene TRBJ1-1; a weak D match, TRBD1 (5 bases). CDR1 is SGHRS and CDR2 is YFSETQ in the germline V gene. V lost 5 bases and J 4 bases, leaving 15 bases between the germline ends. This CDR3 comprises 14 residues. The CDR3 sequence: CASRARQLGTEAFF. The CDR3 DNA is TGCGCCAGCAGGGCCCGACAGTTAGGCACTGAAGCTTTCTTT.

Turning to this clonotype: The junction differs from germline at one of its ends, possibly a read error. The chain couples TRBV20-1 to TRBJ2-2; 8 positions agree with TRBD2. Germline assignment: CDR1 DFQATT and CDR2 SNEGSKA (reference sequence). The CDR3 spans 14 residues. CDR3 bases: TGCAGTGCCGCTCGGGGGGGCCTTACCGGGGAGCTGTTCTTT. Amino acids: CSAARGGLTGELFF.

In its sample, this clonotype was seen many times. This chain links TRBV20-1 with TRBJ2-5; D possibly corresponds to TRBD2 (5 bases). Germline loops: CDR1 DFQATT, CDR2 SNEGSKA (reference sequence). V shed 5 bases and J shed 3 bases, with 16 bases lying between them. This CDR3 comprises 14 residues. CDR3 DNA sequence: TGCAGTGCTCCTACTCCTAGAGGGAAAGAGACCCAGTACTTC. Its protein product is CSAPTPRGKETQYF.

This clonotype appeared many times. V and J are TRBV3-1 and TRBJ2-5; D is tentatively TRBD1 or TRBD2 (5 bases each). V was pared by 8 bases and J by 0 bases, with 10 bases between. The CDR3 contains 13 residues. In germline, CDR1 is LGHDT, CDR2 YNNKEL (reference sequence). The DNA of the CDR3 is TGTGCCAGCCGGGGACGGTACCAAGAGACCCAGTACTTC. The encoded protein is CASRGRYQETQYF.

This clonotype was found a few times. The genes are TRBV6-1 and TRBJ2-3; 7 bases are a match to TRBD2. Per germline, CDR1 MNHNS and CDR2 SASEGT. J was trimmed by 5 bases and V by 5 bases; bases with no gene match: 16. This CDR3 comprises 17 residues. The CDR3 region has the DNA TGTGCCAGCAGTATGAGTAGCGGGCAGGGAAGGAGAGATACGCAGTATTTT. Protein sequence: CASSMSSGQGRRDTQYF.

This clonotype has at least ten counts. The CDR3: CAISDVLNEQFF. In DNA, the CDR3 is TGTGCCATCAGTGACGTGTTGAATGAGCAGTTCTTC. This sequence joins TRBV10-3 and TRBJ2-1; the D is unclear. V lost 3 bases and J lost 7, with 7 bases in between. The CDR3 covers 12 residues. CDR1 and CDR2 (germline): ENHRY, SYGVKD.